The following is a TCR beta chain sequence with its context. Clones were sequenced by immunoSEQ multiplex PCR, and TCRdb holds only the in-frame ones, with some missing. The sample includes about 100,000 clones, over 75% seen only once; the top ten take roughly 6.3%. The sample belongs to a study of PD-1 blockade in mismatch repair-deficient tumors. Looked up from germline, CDR1 is SEHNR and CDR2 is FQNEAQ (reference sequence). The ends were cut back, 4 bases at V and 11 bases at J, with 21 bases in the middle. The CDR3 covers 15 residues. This TCR was sampled from an adult with mismatch repair-deficient cancer. The sample in question was peripheral blood, obtained about 36 weeks after starting pembrolizumab. The chain links TRBV7-9 to TRBJ2-1; perhaps TRBD2 as D (7 bases). The CDR3 nucleotides read TGTGCCAGCAGCTCGTCACGGGGGGCCCCCTTACAGCAGTTCTTC. Amino acid sequence: CASSSSRGAPLQQFF.